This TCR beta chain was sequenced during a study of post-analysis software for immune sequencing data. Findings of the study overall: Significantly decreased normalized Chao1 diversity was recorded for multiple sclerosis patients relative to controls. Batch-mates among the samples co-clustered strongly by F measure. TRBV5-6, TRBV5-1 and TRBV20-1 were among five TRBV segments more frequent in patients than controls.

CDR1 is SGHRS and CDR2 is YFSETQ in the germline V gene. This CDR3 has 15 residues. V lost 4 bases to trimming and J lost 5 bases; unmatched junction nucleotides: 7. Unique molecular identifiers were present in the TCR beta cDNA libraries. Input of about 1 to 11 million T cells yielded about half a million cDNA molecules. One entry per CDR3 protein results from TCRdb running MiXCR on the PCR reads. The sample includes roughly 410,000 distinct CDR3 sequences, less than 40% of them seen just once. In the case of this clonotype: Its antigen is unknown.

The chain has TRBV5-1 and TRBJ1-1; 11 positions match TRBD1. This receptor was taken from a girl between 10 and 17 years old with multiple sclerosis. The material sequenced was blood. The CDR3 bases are TGCGCCAGCAGCCTTGGGACAGGGGGAAGAACTGAAGCTTTCTTT. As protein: CASSLGTGGRTEAFF.